This T cell receptor beta chain was retrieved from a study of blood T cell repertoires in COVID-19. About the research overall: PBMCs, B-cell-depleted T cells, or T cells provided the cDNA or gDNA that made up the material.

The CDR3 runs 17 residues. V gave up 0 bases and J gave up 6 bases; unmatched junction bases: 11. Germline CDR1 is LGHNA and CDR2 is YSLEER. This table comes from immunoSEQ multiplex PCR, and its TCRdb copy is limited to in-frame clones, with some not included. The data contain fewer than 200,000 clones, about four fifths of them singletons. The sequenced material came from peripheral blood. The TCR comes from a woman aged 55-69 years with COVID-19, enrolled during active disease. This chain uses TRBV4-3 with TRBJ1-5, with TRBD1 identical over 7 bases. This chain's CDR3 is CASSQDLGGTEGQPQHF. CDR3 DNA: TGCGCCAGCAGCCAAGATCTCGGCGGGACAGAGGGTCAGCCCCAGCATTTT.